The 18 T cell receptor beta chains listed next were all sequenced from one sample in a study of cytomegalovirus exposure and HLA in healthy donors. The PCR ran on 60 Vbeta and 13 Jbeta primers. The protocol was immunoSEQ multiplex PCR, while the TCRdb copy is restricted to in-frame clones and leaves out a portion. This table has fewer than 200,000 clones, roughly three quarters appearing once. Specimen: PBMCs. Receptors were obtained from a male donor in good health and CMV-seropositive.

The rearrangement uses TRBV6-5 and TRBJ1-4; TRBD1 matches 7 bases. After removal of 5 bases from V and 4 bases from J, the junction contained 7 bases not matched to a gene. In germline, CDR1 is MNHEY, CDR2 SVGAGI. This CDR3 is 15 amino acids long. For the CDR3, the DNA is TGTGCCAGCAGTCAAAAGGGACAGATTAATGAAAAACTGTTTTTT. As protein: CASSQKGQINEKLFF.

The V and J genes are TRBV27 and TRBJ2-7, with a weak D call TRBD2 (5 bases). The CDR3 loop spans 15 amino acids. With 5 bases removed from V and 6 bases from J, the gap between germline ends came to 20 bases. In germline, CDR1 is MNHEY, CDR2 SMNVEV (reference sequence). CDR3 loop: CASSPEGLSQLEQYF. The CDR3 DNA reads TGTGCCAGCAGTCCCGAAGGACTCTCGCAACTCGAGCAGTACTTC.

As to this clone: One junction end does not reproduce the germline sequence, and a read error may be involved. This chain uses TRBV7-9 with TRBJ2-1; the match to TRBD2 covers 11 bases. CDR1 is SEHNR, CDR2 FQNEAQ, per germline (reference sequence). The CDR3 covers 17 residues. The CDR3 sequence: CSSSPPGLAASYNEQFF. The CDR3, as DNA: TGTTCCAGCAGCCCACCGGGACTAGCGGCTTCCTACAATGAGCAGTTCTTC.

The chain recombines TRBV5-6 with TRBJ1-3; D ambiguous. The CDR3 spans 13 residues. In germline, CDR1 is SGHDT, CDR2 YYEEEE. V lost 6 bases, J lost 4 bases, and 11 bases lay in between. The CDR3 loop reads CASTKDTGNTIYF. The DNA for the CDR3 is TGTGCCAGCACCAAAGACACGGGAAACACCATATATTTT.

The chain links TRBV10-3 to TRBJ2-1; TRBD1 matches 9 bases. This CDR3 spans 16 amino acids. Germline trimming cut 8 bases from V and 6 bases from J; bases unmatched to any gene: 14. Germline V lookup: CDR1 ENHRY, CDR2 SYGVKD. The CDR3 region is CAILDTGGFRANEQFF. In DNA form, the CDR3 reads TGTGCCATCCTTGATACAGGGGGCTTCAGGGCCAATGAGCAGTTCTTC.

The chain has TRBV29-1 and TRBJ1-2; tentative D call: TRBD1 (5 bases). Germline values: CDR1 SQVTM, CDR2 ANQGSEA. The CDR3 sequence is 14 residues long. V lost 5 bases and J 0 bases, leaving 13 bases between the germline ends. The chain's CDR3 is CSVTRQLSNYGYTF. CDR3 coding DNA: TGCAGCGTTACCAGACAGTTATCTAACTATGGCTACACCTTC.

This clone was detected a few times. This chain joins TRBV29-1 and TRBJ1-5; possible D gene TRBD1, 6 bases. V lost 6 bases to trimming and J lost 4 bases, with 13 bases between them. The germline CDR1 and CDR2 sequences are SQVTM and ANQGSEA. CDR3 length: 13 residues. The CDR3 loop reads CSVVQGTNQPQHF. CDR3 DNA: TGCAGCGTCGTACAGGGAACGAATCAGCCCCAGCATTTT.

This chain joins TRBV7-2 and TRBJ1-2, with D uncertain. Trimming pared 5 bases from V and 2 bases from J, leaving 9 bases between. The CDR3 is 13 residues long. Looked up from germline, CDR1 is SGHTA and CDR2 is FQGNSA. Here the CDR3 reads CASSPRVNYGYTF. Here the CDR3 DNA reads TGTGCCAGCAGCCCCCGGGTCAACTATGGCTACACCTTC.

This clone was counted a single time. The chain combines TRBV6-8 with TRBJ2-2; 8 bases fit TRBD2. J lost 8 bases, V lost 2 bases, and 16 bases had no gene match. The CDR3 contains 18 residues. Germline V lookup: CDR1 MNHGY, CDR2 SAAAGT. In nucleotides, the CDR3 is TGTGCCAGCAGTTACGAAGTTAGCGGGGTCTCCCCCGTGGGGGAGCTGTTTTTT. This codes for CASSYEVSGVSPVGELFF.

The V gene is TRBV5-4, the J gene TRBJ2-7; possible D gene TRBD1, 8 bases. Germline-derived CDR1 and CDR2 are SGHNT and YYREEE (reference sequence). Trimming removed 3 bases from V and 8 bases from J, with 18 bases in between. CDR3 size: 14 residues. CDR3 amino acids: CASSSGQGGAKQYF. The CDR3, as DNA: TGTGCCAGCAGCTCCGGACAGGGAGGGGCAAAGCAGTACTTC.

The V and J genes are TRBV27 and TRBJ2-2, with 8 bases identical to TRBD1. The V gene's germline CDR1 is MNHEY and CDR2 SMNVEV (reference sequence). V shed 1 base and J 4 bases; nucleotides not matched to a gene: 5. The CDR3 spans 16 residues. CDR3 sequence: CASSLWRQGSTGELFF. DNA for the CDR3: TGTGCCAGCAGTTTATGGAGACAGGGGAGCACCGGGGAGCTGTTTTTT.

The rearrangement uses TRBV5-1 and TRBJ2-5, with 8 bases aligning to TRBD1. Germline CDR1 and CDR2: SGHRS and YFSETQ. The junction had 8 bases not matched to a gene; V was cut back by 2 bases and J by 5 bases. CDR3 length equals 15 residues. Here the CDR3 DNA reads TGCGCCAGCAGCTTACAGGGGGTCGATGGGGAGACCCAGTACTTC. Encoded protein: CASSLQGVDGETQYF.

The genes are TRBV7-2 and TRBJ2-7; the D gene is possibly TRBD1 (6 bases). V was clipped by 5 bases and J by 0 bases, with 14 bases between them. The CDR3 consists of 15 residues. From germline, CDR1 is SGHTA and CDR2 FQGNSA. The CDR3 nucleotides are TGTGCCAGCAGCGCGACCGGGACATACTCCTACGAGCAGTACTTC. Translated: CASSATGTYSYEQYF.

The J gene is TRBJ2-7, the V gene TRBV30, with D possibly being TRBD1 (5 bases). V was clipped by 7 bases and J by 6 bases, with 22 bases between them. CDR1 is GTSNPN, CDR2 SVGIG, per germline (reference sequence). The CDR3 consists of 14 residues. The CDR3: CAYNLVGAGSEQYF. CDR3 nucleotides: TGTGCCTACAATCTCGTAGGGGCAGGTTCCGAGCAGTACTTC.

This sequence joins TRBV5-5 and TRBJ2-1; a possible D gene is TRBD2 (5 bases). Germline CDR1 SGHKS, CDR2 YYEKEE (reference sequence). This CDR3 has 13 amino acids. V gave up 2 bases and J gave up 9 bases, with 12 bases separating them. The CDR3 DNA reads TGTGCCAGCAGCTTAGTGTCTGGAGGTGAGCAGTTCTTC. It codes for CASSLVSGGEQFF.

This sequence joins TRBV13 and TRBJ2-7; 7 bases fit TRBD1. The CDR3 loop spans 14 amino acids. V lost 5 bases to trimming and J lost 6 bases; unmatched junction nucleotides: 10. The germline V gene has CDR1 PRHDT and CDR2 FYEKMQ (reference sequence). CDR3 in amino acids: CASSSRDSRLEQYF. The CDR3 DNA sequence: TGTGCCAGCAGCAGCCGGGACAGCCGTCTCGAGCAGTACTTC.

The chain recombines TRBV15 with TRBJ1-2, with D perhaps matching TRBD1 (5 bases). This CDR3 is built from 16 residues. Germline V lookup: CDR1 LNHNV, CDR2 YYDKDF (reference sequence). V gave up 6 bases and J gave up 0 bases, with 17 bases separating them. This chain's CDR3 is CATSLTLTAANYGYTF. The CDR3 DNA follows: TGTGCCACCAGTTTAACTTTGACAGCCGCTAACTATGGCTACACCTTC.

The chain is built from TRBV11-1 and TRBJ1-6; TRBD1 aligns across 11 bases. This CDR3 spans 15 amino acids. Trimming cost V 6 bases and J 9 bases; bases outside gene matches: 7. CDR1 is SGHAT, CDR2 FQDESV, per germline (reference sequence). The DNA of the CDR3 is TGTGCCAGCAGTTCGGACAGGGGGCTCAGTTCACCCCTCCACTTT. Its protein product is CASSSDRGLSSPLHF.